This T cell receptor beta chain was captured in a study of graft-versus-host responses after intestinal transplantation. Findings and limits, study-wide: Detected in recipient marrow were GvH clones, some of which were first observed in ileum or blood.

With regard to this clone: Antigen specificity is unknown.

Clones were read by immunoSEQ multiplex PCR, and TCRdb kept only the in-frame ones, dropping some. The sample records fewer than 50,000 clones, 90% to 95% being singletons. CDR1 LGHNA and CDR2 YNFKEQ come from the germline V gene. Trimming removed 5 bases at V and 4 bases at J, with 7 bases between. CDR3 length: 12 amino acids. The TCR comes from a human patient who received an intestinal transplant, so some T cells may come from the graft donor. The chain combines TRBV4-2 with TRBJ2-3; D remains unclear. The starting material was PBMCs, obtained 524 days after transplant. The CDR3 sequence: CASSLRADTQYF. The CDR3 region has the DNA TGTGCCAGCAGCTTAAGGGCAGATACGCAGTATTTT.